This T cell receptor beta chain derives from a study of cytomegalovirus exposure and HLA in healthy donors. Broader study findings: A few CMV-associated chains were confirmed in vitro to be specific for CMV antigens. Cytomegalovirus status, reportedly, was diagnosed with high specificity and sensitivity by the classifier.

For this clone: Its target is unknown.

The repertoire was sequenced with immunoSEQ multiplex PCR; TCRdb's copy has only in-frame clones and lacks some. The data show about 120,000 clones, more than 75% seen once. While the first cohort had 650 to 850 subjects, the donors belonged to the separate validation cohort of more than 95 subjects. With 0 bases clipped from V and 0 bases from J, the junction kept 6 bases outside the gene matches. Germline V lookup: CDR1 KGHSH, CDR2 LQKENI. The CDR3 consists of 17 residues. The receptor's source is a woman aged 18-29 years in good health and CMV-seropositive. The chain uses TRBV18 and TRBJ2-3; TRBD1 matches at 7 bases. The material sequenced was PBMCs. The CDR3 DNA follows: TGTGCCAGCTCACCACCGGTTAAGGGGGCTAGCACAGATACGCAGTATTTT. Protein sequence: CASSPPVKGASTDTQYF. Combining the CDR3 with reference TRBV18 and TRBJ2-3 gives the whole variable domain NAGVMQNPRHLVRRRGQEARLRCSPMKGHSHVYWYRQLPEEGLKFMVYLQKENIIDESGMPKERFSAEFPKEGPSILRIQQVVRGDSAAYFCASSPPVKGASTDTQYFGPGTRLTVL.